This TCR beta chain was observed in a study of shared clonotypes between healthy human individuals. All the donors were Caucasian adults who lived in Nashville, Tennessee. Method: immunoSEQ multiplex PCR; TCRdb's copy keeps in-frame clones and lacks some. The sample holds 2,500,000 or so clones, approximately 90% seen once. This clone appeared a few times. Other DNA variants within this sample encode the same CDR3. The CDR3 totals 11 residues. Germline loops: CDR1 MGHDK, CDR2 SYGVNS. V gave up 8 bases and J gave up 4 bases, with 8 bases separating them. V usage is TRBV25-1 and J usage is TRBJ1-1; D is possibly TRBD1 (5 bases). This clonotype was obtained from a young man in good health. Some clones in this sample may be carry-over from other donors' samples. Sequencing used naive CD4+ T cells from PBMCs. Subset noted: CD45RA+ positively selected. This CDR3 is CASSRGTEAFF. The CDR3 region has the DNA TGTGCCAGCTCTAGGGGCACTGAAGCTTTCTTT.